The clone carrying this T cell receptor (beta chain) has at least ten counts. The antigen is undetermined. Using a J-beta primer mix together with a sample-barcoded 5' primer, a second PCR was run for about 7 to 12 cycles. From the 5' RACE reads, TCRdb called clonotypes with MiXCR, one entry per CDR3 protein. Of about 810,000 distinct CDR3 sequences in the sample, around 36% were seen once. The sample originates from a study of blood T cells in healthy people across ages. V shed 5 bases and J 0 bases; nucleotides not matched to a gene: 13. This CDR3 is 18 amino acids long. General observations from the study: More naive CD4+ cells and higher diversity marked long-lived donors relative to aged donors.

The chain uses TRBV12-3 or TRBV12-4 and TRBJ2-7; 10 bases are a match to TRBD1. The TCR comes from a man younger than 30 in good health. The specimen was blood. The DNA for the CDR3 is TGTGCCAGCAGTCCAGACAGGGGGCTAATCCCTAGCTCCTACGAGCAGTACTTC. Protein product: CASSPDRGLIPSSYEQYF.